This TCR beta chain was obtained from a study of breast tumors, draining lymph nodes, adjacent tissues. Many counts were recorded for this clonotype. Its antigen remains unidentified. Breast cancer patients provided tissue from their axillary draining lymph nodes. TCRdb fed the multiplex PCR reads into MiXCR, producing one record per CDR3 protein. The sample holds nearly 110,000 distinct CDR3 sequences, about 29% seen once. Findings of the study overall: Tumor and nontumor repertoires were significantly more similar in luminal-like than in basal-like breast cancer. Tumor TCR diversity was below lymph nodes but above nontumor tissue. The data were judged consistent with most tumor T cells coming from lymph node and expanding in tumor.

Sequenced input: axillary lymph node tissue. This clonotype was sampled from a female donor with breast cancer. Some clones in this sample may be carry-over from other donors' samples.

The CDR3 sequence is CASSVGNRQETQYF. CDR3 nucleotide sequence: TGTGCCAGCAGCGTAGGTAACAGACAAGAGACCCAGTACTTC. The chain uses TRBV9 and TRBJ2-5; D is uncertain. This CDR3 spans 14 amino acids. Germline V gene sequence: CDR1 SGDLS, CDR2 YYNGEE. Trimming stripped 0 bases from V and 2 bases from J, with 8 bases between.